Listed below are T cell receptor beta chains from one sample, sequenced in a study of cytotoxic CD8 clonotypes in ibrutinib-treated CLL. The data were produced by immunoSEQ multiplex PCR, yet TCRdb's version contains in-frame clones alone and is incomplete. Of approximately 80,000 clones in the sample, more than 70% are singletons; the top ten hold under 6.5%. The sample consisted of PBMCs, taken before ibrutinib treatment. Receptors were obtained from a human donor with chronic lymphocytic leukemia. CDR3s include the opening cysteine and the closing phenylalanine or tryptophan. Each record gives: V gene, D gene, CDR3 length, J gene, clone size, CDR3 protein, CDR3 DNA. The D gene is left open where the match is weak. Rows may omit the clone size; those that give it use once, few, many or a size class.

TRBV5-1	NA	13	TRBJ2-2	NA	CASSLWGSGELFF	TGCGCCAGCAGCTTGTGGGGGTCCGGGGAGCTGTTTTTT
TRBV4-2	TRBD2	17	TRBJ2-3	NA	CASSQDSLAGGRRTQYF	TGTGCCAGCAGCCAAGATTCCTTAGCGGGAGGGCGTCGTACGCAGTATTTT
TRBV30	NA	12	TRBJ2-7	NA	CAWRGIGREQYF	TGTGCCTGGAGGGGGATAGGGCGCGAGCAGTACTTC
TRBV12-5	NA	18	TRBJ2-3	NA	CASGPPPGPGLGTDTQYF	TGTGCTAGTGGTCCCCCTCCCGGTCCCGGCCTGGGCACAGATACGCAGTATTTT
TRBV4-1	TRBD2	16	TRBJ2-5	NA	CASSQGLAGPQETQYF	TGCGCCAGCAGCCAAGGTCTAGCGGGGCCCCAAGAGACCCAGTACTTC
TRBV18	NA	16	TRBJ1-1	NA	CASSPSGGVGWSEAFF	TGTGCCAGCTCACCTTCCGGGGGCGTAGGTTGGTCTGAAGCTTTCTTT
TRBV27	NA	16	TRBJ2-1	NA	CASSLPTPGPYNEQFF	TGTGCCAGCAGTTTGCCAACACCGGGACCATACAATGAGCAGTTCTTC
TRBV27	TRBD1	17	TRBJ1-2	NA	CASSPSGGALIFYGYTF	TGTGCCAGCAGCCCTTCAGGGGGCGCCTTAATTTTCTATGGCTACACCTTC
TRBV10-3	NA	17	TRBJ1-2	NA	CAISVGQAGVGNYGYTF	TGTGCCATCAGTGTTGGGCAGGCGGGAGTCGGTAACTATGGCTACACCTTC
TRBV9	TRBD2	16	TRBJ2-1	NA	CASSGLADDSYNEQFF	TGTGCCAGCAGCGGACTAGCGGACGACTCCTACAATGAGCAGTTCTTC
TRBV7-9	NA	14	TRBJ1-1	few	CASRKTNWDTEAFF	TGTGCCAGCAGAAAGACAAACTGGGACACTGAAGCTTTCTTT
TRBV29-1	NA	15	TRBJ1-1	NA	CSVCITLGVSPEAFF	TGCAGCGTTTGCATCACATTGGGAGTATCCCCTGAAGCTTTCTTT
TRBV11-3	NA	13	TRBJ2-1	NA	CASSFRVEYEQFF	TGTGCCAGCAGTTTTCGGGTAGAGTATGAGCAGTTCTTC
TRBV19	NA	11	TRBJ2-7	NA	CASSMNYEQYF	TGTGCCAGTAGTATGAACTACGAGCAGTACTTC
TRBV30	NA	14	TRBJ1-1	NA	CACARQAMNTEAFF	TGTGCCTGCGCAAGACAGGCTATGAACACTGAAGCTTTCTTT
TRBV5-1	TRBD2	17	TRBJ2-2	NA	CASSISGTSGDTGELFF	TGCGCCAGCAGCATATCCGGGACTAGCGGGGACACCGGGGAGCTGTTTTTT
TRBV11-2	NA	14	TRBJ2-5	NA	CASSFSVWEATQYF	TGTGCCAGCAGCTTTAGCGTGTGGGAGGCGACCCAGTACTTC
TRBV10-2	TRBD1	15	TRBJ1-4	NA	CASSEKGTGDEKLFF	TGCGCCAGCAGTGAGAAGGGGACAGGGGATGAAAAACTGTTTTTT
TRBV6-5	TRBD2	15	TRBJ2-7	NA	CASSRRLAGSYEQYF	TGTGCCAGCAGTCGGAGACTAGCGGGATCCTACGAGCAGTACTTC
TRBV29-1	TRBD2	14	TRBJ2-3	NA	CSARPSGSTDTQYF	TGCAGCGCCCGCCCTAGCGGGAGCACAGATACGCAGTATTTT
TRBV11-2	TRBD1	16	TRBJ1-2	many	CASSRNGDRGNYGYTF	TGTGCCAGCAGCCGAAACGGGGACAGGGGGAACTATGGCTACACCTTC
TRBV19	NA	15	TRBJ1-5	NA	CASRTDSYSNQPQHF	TGTGCCAGTAGGACAGACAGTTATAGCAATCAGCCCCAGCATTTT
TRBV9	TRBD1	15	TRBJ2-7	once	CASSAHRTGEYEQYF	TGTGCCAGCAGCGCCCACCGGACAGGGGAATACGAGCAGTACTTC
TRBV18	NA	12	TRBJ2-5	NA	CASSPDQGTQYF	TGTGCCAGCTCACCGGACCAAGGGACCCAGTACTTC
TRBV4-1	NA	16	TRBJ1-5	NA	CASSPPTTGTLQPQHF	TGCGCCAGCAGCCCCCCTACCACCGGGACTCTTCAGCCCCAGCATTTT
TRBV5-4	NA	19	TRBJ2-6	NA	CASSRPGTPGESGANVLTF	TGTGCCAGCAGCCGTCCGGGGACCCCAGGAGAGTCTGGGGCCAACGTCCTGACTTTC